This entry lists 5 T cell receptor beta chains sequenced from one sample in a study of blood T cells in healthy people across ages. Then a second PCR, running roughly 6 to 11 cycles, was carried out with a sample-barcoded 5' primer and a J-beta primer mix. TCRdb independently ran MiXCR on the 5' RACE reads; one entry per CDR3 protein. The sample gives around 700,000 distinct CDR3 sequences, around 25% of which show up once; roughly a tenth is in the top ten. This same sample was also part of a study on T cells of mothers and their children.

The sequenced material came from blood. Source of these receptors: a boy between 5 and 17 years old in good health.

In regard to this clonotype: A much more abundant neighbour one base away suggests this may be a read error. The chain joins TRBV29-1 to TRBJ2-1, with 9 bases matching TRBD1. The J call may be faulty, since TRBJ2-5 better matches the DNA end. This CDR3 contains 13 residues. Germline lookup yields CDR1 SQVTM and CDR2 ANQGSEA. This CDR3 reads CSVEQGQGETQYF. The CDR3 DNA sequence: TGCAGCGTTGAACAGGGACAGGGCGAGACCCAGTACTTC.

The J gene is TRBJ2-5, the V gene TRBV20-1; D is uncertain. CDR3 length: 15 residues. Germline V gene sequence: CDR1 DFQATT, CDR2 SNEGSKA (reference sequence). V gave up 0 bases and J gave up 5 bases, with 16 bases separating them. CDR3 loop: CSARDPTGVVETQYF. As DNA, the CDR3 is TGCAGTGCTAGAGATCCGACTGGGGTGGTTGAGACCCAGTACTTC.

This sequence joins TRBV7-9 and TRBJ1-1, with D possibly being TRBD1 (5 bases). Germline CDR1 is SEHNR and CDR2 is FQNEAQ (reference sequence). The CDR3 has 15 amino acids. With 1 base removed from V and 0 bases from J, the gap between germline ends came to 9 bases. CDR3 in DNA: TGTGCCAGCAGCTTAGGTCGGGGGATGAACACTGAAGCTTTCTTT. It encodes CASSLGRGMNTEAFF.

This clonotype was found a few times. V usage is TRBV28 and J usage is TRBJ1-5; a possible D gene is TRBD1 (5 bases). The germline V gene encodes CDR1 MDHEN and CDR2 SYDVKM. The length of the CDR3 is 16 residues. V was pared by 4 bases and J by 3 bases, with 16 bases between. In DNA form, the CDR3 reads TGTGCCAGCAGTTACTTAACGGGGGGTAACAATCAGCCCCAGCATTTT. It translates to CASSYLTGGNNQPQHF.

The V and J genes are TRBV11-2 and TRBJ2-1; the D is unclear. Trimming pared 0 bases from V and 2 bases from J, leaving 8 bases between. Germline lookup yields CDR1 SGHAT and CDR2 FQNNGV. The CDR3 runs to 15 residues. CDR3 protein: CASSLDGPTYNEQFF. The DNA of the CDR3 is TGTGCCAGCAGCTTAGACGGCCCTACCTACAATGAGCAGTTCTTC.